The sequence of this T cell receptor (beta chain) was determined in a study of blood T cell repertoires in COVID-19. This CDR3 has 16 amino acids. Germline assignment: CDR1 DFQATT and CDR2 SNEGSKA (reference sequence). After removal of 3 bases from V and 7 bases from J, the junction contained 12 bases not matched to a gene. Clones were sequenced by immunoSEQ multiplex PCR, and TCRdb holds only the in-frame ones, with some missing. The repertoire holds 50,000 to 60,000 clones, with around 86% as singletons. This TCR was sampled from a man aged 70-80 years with active COVID-19. This chain joins TRBV20-1 and TRBJ1-5, with 10 bases fitting TRBD1. Sequenced sample: peripheral blood. The CDR3 nucleotides are TGCAGTGCTAGTTCGGGACAGGGGCGCAGAGGACAGCCCCAGCATTTT. Its protein product is CSASSGQGRRGQPQHF.